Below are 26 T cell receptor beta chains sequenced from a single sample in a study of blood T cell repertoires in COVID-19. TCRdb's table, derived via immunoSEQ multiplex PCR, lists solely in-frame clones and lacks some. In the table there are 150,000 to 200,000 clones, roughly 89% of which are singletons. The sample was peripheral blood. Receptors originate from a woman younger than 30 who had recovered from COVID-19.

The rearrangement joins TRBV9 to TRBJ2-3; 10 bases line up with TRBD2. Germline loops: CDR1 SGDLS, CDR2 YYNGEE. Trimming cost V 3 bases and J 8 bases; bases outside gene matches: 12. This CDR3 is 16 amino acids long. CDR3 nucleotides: TGTGCCAGCAGCGCTCAAGCGGGAGGGCGATTGGGTACGCAGTATTTT. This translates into CASSAQAGGRLGTQYF.

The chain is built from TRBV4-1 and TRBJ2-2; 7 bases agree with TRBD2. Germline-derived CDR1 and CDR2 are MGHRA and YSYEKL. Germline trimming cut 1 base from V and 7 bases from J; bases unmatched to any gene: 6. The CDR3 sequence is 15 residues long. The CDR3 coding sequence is TGCGCCAGCAGCCAAGGACTGGCGGGGGACGGGGAGCTGTTTTTT. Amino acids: CASSQGLAGDGELFF.

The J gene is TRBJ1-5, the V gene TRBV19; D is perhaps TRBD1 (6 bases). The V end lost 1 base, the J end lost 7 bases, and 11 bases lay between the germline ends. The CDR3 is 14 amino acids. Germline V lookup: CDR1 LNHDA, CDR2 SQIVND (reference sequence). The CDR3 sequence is CASSIGNRAQPQHF. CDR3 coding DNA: TGTGCCAGTAGTATAGGTAACAGGGCCCAGCCCCAGCATTTT.

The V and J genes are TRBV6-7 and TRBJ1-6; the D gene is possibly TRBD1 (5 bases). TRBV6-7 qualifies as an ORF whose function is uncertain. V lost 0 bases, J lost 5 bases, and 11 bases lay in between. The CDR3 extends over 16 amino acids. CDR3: CASSYSKGRNNSPLHF. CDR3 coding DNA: TGTGCCAGCAGTTACTCGAAGGGGCGGAATAATTCACCCCTCCACTTT.

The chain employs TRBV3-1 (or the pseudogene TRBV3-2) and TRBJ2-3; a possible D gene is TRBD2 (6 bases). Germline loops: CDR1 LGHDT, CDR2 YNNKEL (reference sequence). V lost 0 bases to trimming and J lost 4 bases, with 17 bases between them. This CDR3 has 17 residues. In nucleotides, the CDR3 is TGTGCCAGCAGCCAAGATTCCCGACTAGATGCTGCAGATACGCAGTATTTT. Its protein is CASSQDSRLDAADTQYF.

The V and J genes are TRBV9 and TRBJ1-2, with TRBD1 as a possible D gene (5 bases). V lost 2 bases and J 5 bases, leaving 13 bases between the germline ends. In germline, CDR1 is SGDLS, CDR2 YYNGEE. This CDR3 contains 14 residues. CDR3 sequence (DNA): TGTGCCAGCAGCGTTGGGGGGGAGAGGTATGGCTACACCTTC. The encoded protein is CASSVGGERYGYTF. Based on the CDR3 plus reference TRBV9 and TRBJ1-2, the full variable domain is DSGVTQTPKHLITATGQRVTLRCSPRSGDLSVYWYQQSLDQGLQFLIQYYNGEERAKGNILERFSAQQFPDLHSELNLSSLELGDSALYFCASSVGGERYGYTFGSGTRLTVV.

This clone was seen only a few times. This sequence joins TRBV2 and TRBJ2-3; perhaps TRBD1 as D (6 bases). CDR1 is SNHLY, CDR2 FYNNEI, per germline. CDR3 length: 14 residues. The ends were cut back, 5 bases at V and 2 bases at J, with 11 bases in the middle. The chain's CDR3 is CASSTDRATDTQYF. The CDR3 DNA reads TGTGCCAGCAGTACGGACAGAGCCACAGATACGCAGTATTTT.

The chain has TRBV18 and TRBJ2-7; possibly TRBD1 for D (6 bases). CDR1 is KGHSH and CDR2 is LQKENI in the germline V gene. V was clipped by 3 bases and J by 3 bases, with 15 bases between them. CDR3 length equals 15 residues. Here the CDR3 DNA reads TGTGCCAGCTCACCTACGGGACAAGGCTACTACGAGCAGTACTTC. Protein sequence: CASSPTGQGYYEQYF. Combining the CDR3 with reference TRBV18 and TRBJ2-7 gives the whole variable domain NAGVMQNPRHLVRRRGQEARLRCSPMKGHSHVYWYRQLPEEGLKFMVYLQKENIIDESGMPKERFSAEFPKEGPSILRIQQVVRGDSAAYFCASSPTGQGYYEQYFGPGTRLTVT.

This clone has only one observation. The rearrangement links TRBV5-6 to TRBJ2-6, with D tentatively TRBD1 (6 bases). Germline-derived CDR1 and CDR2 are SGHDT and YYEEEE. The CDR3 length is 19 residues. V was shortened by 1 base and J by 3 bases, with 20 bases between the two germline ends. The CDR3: CASSLRGDTTGYGANVLTF. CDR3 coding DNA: TGTGCCAGCAGCTTGCGAGGGGACACTACGGGTTATGGGGCCAACGTCCTGACTTTC. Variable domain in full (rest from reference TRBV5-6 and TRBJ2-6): DAGVTQSPTHLIKTRGQQVTLRCSPKSGHDTVSWYQQALGQGPQFIFQYYEEEERQRGNFPDRFSGHQFPNYSSELNVNALLLGDSALYLCASSLRGDTTGYGANVLTFGAGSRLTVL.

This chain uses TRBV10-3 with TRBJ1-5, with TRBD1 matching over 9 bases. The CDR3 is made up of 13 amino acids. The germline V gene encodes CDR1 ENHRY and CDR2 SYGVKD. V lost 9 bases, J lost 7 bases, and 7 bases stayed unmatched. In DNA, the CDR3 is TGTGCCATGAACAGACAGGGGGACCAGCCCCAGCATTTT. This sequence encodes CAMNRQGDQPQHF.

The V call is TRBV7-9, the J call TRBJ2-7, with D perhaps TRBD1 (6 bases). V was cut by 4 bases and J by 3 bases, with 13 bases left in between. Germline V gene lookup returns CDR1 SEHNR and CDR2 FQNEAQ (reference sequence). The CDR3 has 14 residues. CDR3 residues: CASSSGTHYYEQYF. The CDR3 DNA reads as TGTGCCAGCAGCTCGGGGACACACTACTACGAGCAGTACTTC. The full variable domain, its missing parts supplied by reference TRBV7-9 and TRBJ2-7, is DTGVSQNPRHKITKRGQNVTFRCDPISEHNRLYWYRQTLGQGPEFLTYFQNEAQLEKSRLLSDRFSAERPKGSFSTLEIQRTEQGDSAMYLCASSSGTHYYEQYFGPGTRLTVT.

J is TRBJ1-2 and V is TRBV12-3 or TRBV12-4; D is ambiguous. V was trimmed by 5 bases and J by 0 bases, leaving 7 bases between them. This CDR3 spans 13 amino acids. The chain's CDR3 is CASSIKPNYGYTF. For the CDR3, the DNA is TGTGCCAGCAGTATTAAGCCTAACTATGGCTACACCTTC.

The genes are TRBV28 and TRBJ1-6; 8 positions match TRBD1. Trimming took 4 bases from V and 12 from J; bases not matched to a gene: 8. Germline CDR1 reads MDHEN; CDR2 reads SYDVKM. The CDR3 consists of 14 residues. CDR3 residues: CASSSPTGVIPLHF. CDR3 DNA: TGTGCCAGCAGTTCTCCGACAGGGGTGATACCCCTCCACTTT.

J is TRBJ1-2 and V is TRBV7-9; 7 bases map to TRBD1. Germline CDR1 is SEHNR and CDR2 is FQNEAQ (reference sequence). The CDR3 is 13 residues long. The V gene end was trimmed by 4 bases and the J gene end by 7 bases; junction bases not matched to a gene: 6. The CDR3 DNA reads TGTGCCAGCAGCTCTGGGACAGCGAGTGGCTACACCTTC. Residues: CASSSGTASGYTF.

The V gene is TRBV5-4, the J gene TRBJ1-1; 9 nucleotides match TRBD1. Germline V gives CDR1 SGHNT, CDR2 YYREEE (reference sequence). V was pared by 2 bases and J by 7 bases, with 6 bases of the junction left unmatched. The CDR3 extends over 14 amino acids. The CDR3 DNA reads TGTGCCAGCAGCTTCGGCACAGGGGGCGTTGAAGCTTTCTTT. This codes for CASSFGTGGVEAFF.

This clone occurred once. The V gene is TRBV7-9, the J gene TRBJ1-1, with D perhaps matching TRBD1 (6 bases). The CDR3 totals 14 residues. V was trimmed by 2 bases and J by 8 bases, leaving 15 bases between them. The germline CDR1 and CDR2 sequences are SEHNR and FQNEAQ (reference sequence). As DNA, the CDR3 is TGTGCCAGCAGCTTAACCTCAACAGGGAAGGAAGCTTTCTTT. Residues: CASSLTSTGKEAFF.

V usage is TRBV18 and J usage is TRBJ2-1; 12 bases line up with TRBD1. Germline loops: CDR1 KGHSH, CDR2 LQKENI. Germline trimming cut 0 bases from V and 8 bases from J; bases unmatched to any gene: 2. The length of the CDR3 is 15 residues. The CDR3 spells CASSPPGTGGYEQFF. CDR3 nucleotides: TGTGCCAGCTCACCACCTGGGACAGGGGGCTATGAGCAGTTCTTC.

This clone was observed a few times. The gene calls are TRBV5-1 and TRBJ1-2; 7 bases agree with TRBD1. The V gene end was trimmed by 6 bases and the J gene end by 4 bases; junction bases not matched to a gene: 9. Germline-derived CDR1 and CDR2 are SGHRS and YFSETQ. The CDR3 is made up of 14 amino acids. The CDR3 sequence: CASTGGQASYGYTF. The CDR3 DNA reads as TGCGCCAGCACCGGCGGACAGGCTAGCTATGGCTACACCTTC.

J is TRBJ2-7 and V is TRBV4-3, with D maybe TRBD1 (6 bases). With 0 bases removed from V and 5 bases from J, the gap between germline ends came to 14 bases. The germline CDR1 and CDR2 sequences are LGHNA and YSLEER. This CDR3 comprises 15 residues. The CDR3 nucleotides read TGCGCCAGCAGCCAAGATGGAGTGGGGGCGGACGAGCAGTACTTC. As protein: CASSQDGVGADEQYF.

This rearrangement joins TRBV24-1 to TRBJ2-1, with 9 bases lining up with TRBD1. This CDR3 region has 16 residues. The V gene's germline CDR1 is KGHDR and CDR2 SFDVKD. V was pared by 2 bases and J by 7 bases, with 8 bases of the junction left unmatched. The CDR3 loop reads CATSDSGQGIPNEQFF. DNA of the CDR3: TGTGCCACCAGTGATTCGGGACAGGGAATCCCTAATGAGCAGTTCTTC.

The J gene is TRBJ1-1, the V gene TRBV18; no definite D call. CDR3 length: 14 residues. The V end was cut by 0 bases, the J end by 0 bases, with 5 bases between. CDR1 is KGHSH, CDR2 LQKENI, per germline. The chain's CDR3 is CASSPPAMNTEAFF. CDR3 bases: TGTGCCAGCTCACCACCGGCCATGAACACTGAAGCTTTCTTT.

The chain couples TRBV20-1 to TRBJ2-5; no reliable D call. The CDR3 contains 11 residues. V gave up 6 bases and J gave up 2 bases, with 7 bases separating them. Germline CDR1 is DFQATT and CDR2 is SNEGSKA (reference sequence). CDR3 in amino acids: CSAVRQETQYF. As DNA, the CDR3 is TGCAGTGCCGTTCGTCAAGAGACCCAGTACTTC.

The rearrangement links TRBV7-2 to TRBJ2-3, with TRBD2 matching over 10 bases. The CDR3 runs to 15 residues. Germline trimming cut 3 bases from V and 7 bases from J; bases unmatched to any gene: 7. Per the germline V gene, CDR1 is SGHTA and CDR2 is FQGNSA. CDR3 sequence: CASSLPAGGGYTQYF. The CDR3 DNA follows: TGTGCCAGCAGCTTGCCAGCGGGAGGGGGATATACGCAGTATTTT. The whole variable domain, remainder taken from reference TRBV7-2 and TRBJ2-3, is GAGVSQSPSNKVTEKGKDVELRCDPISGHTALYWYRQSLGQGLEFLIYFQGNSAPDKSGLPSDRFSAERTGGSVSTLTIQRTQQEDSAVYLCASSLPAGGGYTQYFGPGTRLTVL.

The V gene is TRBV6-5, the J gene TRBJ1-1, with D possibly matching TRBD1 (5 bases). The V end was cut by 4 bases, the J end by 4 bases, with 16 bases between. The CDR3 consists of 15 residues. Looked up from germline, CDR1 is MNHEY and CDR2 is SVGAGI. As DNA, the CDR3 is TGTGCCAGCAGTTCCCTTCTTTCAGGGTTCACTGAAGCTTTCTTT. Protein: CASSSLLSGFTEAFF.

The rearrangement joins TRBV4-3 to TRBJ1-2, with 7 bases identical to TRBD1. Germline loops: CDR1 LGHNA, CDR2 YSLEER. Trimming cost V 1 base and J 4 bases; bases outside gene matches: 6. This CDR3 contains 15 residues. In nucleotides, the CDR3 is TGCGCCAGCAGCCAAGTTTCCGGGACAGCCTATGGCTACACCTTC. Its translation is CASSQVSGTAYGYTF.

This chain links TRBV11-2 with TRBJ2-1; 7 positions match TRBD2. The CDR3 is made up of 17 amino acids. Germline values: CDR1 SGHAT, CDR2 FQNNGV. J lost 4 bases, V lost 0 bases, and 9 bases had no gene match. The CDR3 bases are TGTGCCAGCAGCTTAGATGGGGGGGAGCAACTTTACAATGAGCAGTTCTTC. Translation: CASSLDGGEQLYNEQFF.